Below are 15 T cell receptor beta chains sequenced from a single sample in a study of Graves' ophthalmopathy and Graves' hyperthyroidism. Amplification of TCR beta CDR3 regions used RNA transcripts. Second-round multiplex PCR followed a first-round RT-PCR using HTBI primers. TCRdb analysed the multiplex PCR reads with MiXCR anew, one entry per CDR3 protein. In the table there are about 700,000 distinct CDR3 sequences, roughly 40% of which are singletons. The sample comprised peripheral blood. These receptors came from an adult man with Graves' ophthalmopathy.

The V and J genes are TRBV5-6 and TRBJ1-3, with 8 bases aligning to TRBD1. The CDR3 runs 16 residues. The ends lost 4 bases at V and 3 bases at J; junction bases unmatched: 9. CDR1 is SGHDT, CDR2 YYEEEE, per germline. The CDR3 region is CASSHDRGSFGNTIYF. CDR3 coding DNA: TGTGCCAGCAGCCACGACAGGGGCAGCTTTGGAAACACCATATATTTT.

This clonotype was counted ten times or more. The chain recombines TRBV5-5 with TRBJ1-2, with D maybe TRBD1 (5 bases). Deletions cut 7 bases from V and 8 bases from J, with 18 bases between. This CDR3 is built from 13 residues. Germline V CDR1 and CDR2: SGHKS, YYEKEE (reference sequence). The CDR3 DNA reads as TGTGCCAGCGCAGATGGGGGATTGGGCGGCTACACCTTC. It is translated as CASADGGLGGYTF.

With regard to this clonotype: One end of the junction fails to match germline, which may point to a read error. The rearrangement uses TRBV9 and TRBJ1-3; unclear D gene. Per the germline V gene, CDR1 is SGDLS and CDR2 is YYNGEE. The CDR3 is 16 residues long. The CDR3 protein is CASSVGPADSGSTIYF. The CDR3 DNA follows: TGTGCCAGCAGCGTAGGTCCAGCGGACTCTGGAAGCACCATATATTTT.

About this clonotype itself: This may stem from a read error, because a much larger clone lies one nucleotide away. This chain connects TRBV10-3 to TRBJ1-1; D is undetermined. The germline V gene has CDR1 ENHRY and CDR2 SYGVKD. V was shortened by 6 bases and J by 3 bases, with 14 bases between the two germline ends. The CDR3 has 14 amino acids. CDR3 sequence reads: CAIRYEVVDTEAFF. The CDR3 bases are TGTGCCATCAGATACGAGGTGGTTGACACTGAAGCTTTCTTT.

This chain connects TRBV20-1 to TRBJ2-7; 11 nucleotides align to TRBD2. The V gene's germline CDR1 is DFQATT and CDR2 SNEGSKA (reference sequence). The CDR3 sequence is 17 residues long. J lost 1 base, V lost 3 bases, and 11 bases had no gene match. CDR3 nucleotides: TGCAGTGCTAGGGGCTGGAACACTAGCGGGAGATCCTACGAGCAGTACTTC. As protein: CSARGWNTSGRSYEQYF.

This sequence joins TRBV15 and TRBJ2-7; TRBD1 or TRBD2 may be the D gene (6 bases each). Trimming cost V 1 base and J 7 bases, with 20 bases left between them. The CDR3 is 16 amino acids. Germline lookup yields CDR1 LNHNV and CDR2 YYDKDF (reference sequence). CDR3 residues: CATSRAWAGGLGEQYF. CDR3 DNA sequence: TGTGCCACCAGCAGAGCCTGGGCCGGGGGCCTGGGGGAGCAGTACTTC.

The chain joins TRBV7-2 to TRBJ1-6, with a tentative D call TRBD1 (5 bases). Per germline, CDR1 SGHTA and CDR2 FQGNSA. V lost 7 bases and J 5 bases, leaving 15 bases between the germline ends. The CDR3 loop spans 15 amino acids. CDR3 DNA sequence: TGTGCCAGCACCCTGGACACAGCAAATAATTCACCCCTCCACTTT. Its translation: CASTLDTANNSPLHF.

Comment on this clonotype: At one end the junction does not follow the germline gene, possibly because of a read error. This chain connects TRBV10-2 to TRBJ1-6, with 7 bases lining up with TRBD1. The germline CDR1 and CDR2 sequences are WSHSY and SAAADI. The CDR3 runs to 15 residues. DNA of the CDR3: TGTGCCAGCAGTTACCTAACAGGGGATAATTCACCCCTCCACTTT. Translating gives CASSYLTGDNSPLHF.

For the CDR3, the DNA is TGTGCCAGTAGCCTCGGGCAGGATAATGAAAAACTGTTTTTT. Translated, it gives CASSLGQDNEKLFF. The chain combines TRBV19 with TRBJ1-4; D remains unclear. CDR3 length equals 14 residues. Trimming took off 6 bases at V and 4 bases at J, with 12 bases between the two ends. Germline V CDR1 and CDR2: LNHDA, SQIVND (reference sequence).

This clonotype appeared once. The chain is built from TRBV4-2 and TRBJ1-1; D is ambiguous. The CDR3 totals 17 residues. Trimming left V 10 bases short and J 0 bases short, with 24 bases between. Germline V gives CDR1 LGHNA, CDR2 YNFKEQ. This chain's CDR3 is CANTPVGPGVMNTEAFF. CDR3 nucleotides: TGTGCCAACACTCCGGTCGGCCCGGGCGTTATGAACACTGAAGCTTTCTTT.

The chain combines TRBV20-1 with TRBJ1-5; D call uncertain. CDR3 size: 13 residues. V was trimmed by 7 bases and J by 6 bases, leaving 16 bases between them. CDR1 is DFQATT, CDR2 SNEGSKA, per germline (reference sequence). The CDR3, as DNA: TGCAGTGTTTTGCAGGTCGCGGGTCAGCCCCAGCATTTT. It specifies CSVLQVAGQPQHF.

This clonotype was observed a handful of times. The chain employs TRBV29-1 and TRBJ2-7, with unresolved D. The CDR3 loop spans 13 amino acids. In germline, CDR1 is SQVTM, CDR2 ANQGSEA. V lost 4 bases and J lost 0, with 10 bases in between. The CDR3 is CSVGETNSYEQYF. CDR3 coding DNA: TGCAGCGTTGGGGAAACAAACTCCTACGAGCAGTACTTC.

The V and J genes are TRBV12-3 or TRBV12-4 and TRBJ1-2; D ambiguous. The CDR3 is 15 amino acids. Deletions cut 6 bases from V and 5 bases from J, with 19 bases between. The CDR3 protein is CASRHASSPLYGYTF. The DNA for the CDR3 is TGTGCCAGCAGACACGCATCGAGTCCGCTTTATGGCTACACCTTC.

The sample holds a few counts of this clonotype. The chain employs TRBV12-3 or TRBV12-4 and TRBJ2-7; 8 bases map to TRBD2. V dropped 6 bases and J dropped 5; count of bases not matched to a gene: 6. The CDR3 covers 13 residues. The CDR3 nucleotides are TGTGCCAGCAGGAAGCGGGAGTCTCACGAGCAGTACTTC. Protein: CASRKRESHEQYF.

This clonotype was seen a few times. V usage is TRBV9 and J usage is TRBJ2-7, with D perhaps matching TRBD2 (6 bases). The CDR3 runs 14 residues. Germline V gene sequence: CDR1 SGDLS, CDR2 YYNGEE. V was clipped by 1 base and J by 3 bases, with 11 bases between them. The chain's CDR3 is CASSVSERVYEQYF. CDR3 sequence (DNA): TGTGCCAGCAGCGTAAGTGAGCGGGTCTACGAGCAGTACTTC.